The sequence of this T cell receptor beta chain was determined in a study of blood T cell repertoires in COVID-19. Study overall: Whether acute or convalescent, the COVID-19 samples came from the United States, Italy and Spain. From T cells, B-cell-depleted T cells, or PBMCs came the material, which was cDNA or gDNA.

The CDR3 has 18 residues. After removal of 5 bases from V and 0 bases from J, the junction contained 10 bases not matched to a gene. Germline V CDR1 and CDR2: MNHNY, SVGAGI (reference sequence). Seattle's cohort entered during active infection and was followed longitudinally. Clones were sequenced by immunoSEQ multiplex PCR, and TCRdb holds only the in-frame ones, with some missing. The sample shows a few hundred thousand clones, around 90% of them seen only once. V is TRBV6-6 and J is TRBJ1-6, with 7 nucleotides matching TRBD1. The sample taken for sequencing was peripheral blood. The TCR originated in a woman aged 50 to 65 with COVID-19, enrolled during active disease. CDR3 nucleotide sequence: TGTGCCAGCAGTCCGACAGGGCCCATCCGCTCCTATAATTCACCCCTCCACTTT. Translating it yields CASSPTGPIRSYNSPLHF.